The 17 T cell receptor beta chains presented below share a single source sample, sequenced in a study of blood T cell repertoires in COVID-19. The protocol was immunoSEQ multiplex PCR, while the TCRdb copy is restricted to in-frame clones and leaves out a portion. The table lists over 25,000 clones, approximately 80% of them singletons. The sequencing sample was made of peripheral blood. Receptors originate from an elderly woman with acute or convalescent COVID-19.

The CDR3 sequence: CASGSSGRAYEQYF. CDR3 nucleotide sequence: TGTGCTAGTGGATCATCCGGGAGGGCCTACGAGCAGTACTTC. The chain links TRBV12-5 to TRBJ2-7, with 8 positions matching TRBD2. After removal of 6 bases from V and 2 bases from J, the junction contained 6 bases not matched to a gene. The V gene's germline CDR1 is LGHNT and CDR2 FRNRAP. The CDR3 has 14 residues.

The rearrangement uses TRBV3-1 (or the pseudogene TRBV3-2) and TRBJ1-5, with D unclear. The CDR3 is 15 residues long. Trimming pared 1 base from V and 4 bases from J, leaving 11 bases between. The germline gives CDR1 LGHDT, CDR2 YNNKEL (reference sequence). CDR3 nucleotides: TGTGCCAGCAGCCAAGCATCAGGAGGGAATCAGCCCCAGCATTTT. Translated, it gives CASSQASGGNQPQHF.

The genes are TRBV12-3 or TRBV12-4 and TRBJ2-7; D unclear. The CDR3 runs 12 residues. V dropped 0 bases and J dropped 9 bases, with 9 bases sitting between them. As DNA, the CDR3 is TGTGCCAGCAGTTTAGCCGACACCGGGCAGTACTTC. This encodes CASSLADTGQYF.

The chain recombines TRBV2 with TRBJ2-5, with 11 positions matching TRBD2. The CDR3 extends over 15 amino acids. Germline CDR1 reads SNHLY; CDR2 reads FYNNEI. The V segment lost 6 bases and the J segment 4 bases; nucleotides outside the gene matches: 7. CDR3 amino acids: CASSVTSGGSETQYF. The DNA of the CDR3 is TGTGCCAGCAGCGTAACTAGCGGGGGTTCAGAGACCCAGTACTTC.

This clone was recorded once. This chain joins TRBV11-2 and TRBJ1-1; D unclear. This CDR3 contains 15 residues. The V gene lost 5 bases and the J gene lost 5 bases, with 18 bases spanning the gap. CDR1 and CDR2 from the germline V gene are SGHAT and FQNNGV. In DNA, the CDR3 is TGTGCCAGCAGCCCCCGGGGAGGGTGGGAGACTGAAGCTTTCTTT. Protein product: CASSPRGGWETEAFF.

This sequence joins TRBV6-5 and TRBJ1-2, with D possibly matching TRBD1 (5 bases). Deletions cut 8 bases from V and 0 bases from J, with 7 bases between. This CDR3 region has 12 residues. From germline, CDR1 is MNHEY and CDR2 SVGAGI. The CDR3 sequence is CASQGANYGYTF. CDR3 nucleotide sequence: TGTGCCAGCCAAGGGGCTAACTATGGCTACACCTTC.

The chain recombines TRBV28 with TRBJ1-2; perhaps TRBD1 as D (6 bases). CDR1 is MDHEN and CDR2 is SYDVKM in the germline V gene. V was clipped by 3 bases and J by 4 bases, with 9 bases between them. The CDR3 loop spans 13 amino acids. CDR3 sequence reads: CASSFSGAYGYTF. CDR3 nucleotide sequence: TGTGCCAGCAGTTTCTCAGGGGCCTATGGCTACACCTTC.

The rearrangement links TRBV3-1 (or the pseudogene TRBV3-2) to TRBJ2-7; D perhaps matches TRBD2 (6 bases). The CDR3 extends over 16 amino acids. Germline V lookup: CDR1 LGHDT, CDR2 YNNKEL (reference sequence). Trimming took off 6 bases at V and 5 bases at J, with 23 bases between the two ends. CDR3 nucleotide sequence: TGTGCCAGCAGGCGGGGCAGGGATGGGGAGTTCGACGAGCAGTACTTC. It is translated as CASRRGRDGEFDEQYF.

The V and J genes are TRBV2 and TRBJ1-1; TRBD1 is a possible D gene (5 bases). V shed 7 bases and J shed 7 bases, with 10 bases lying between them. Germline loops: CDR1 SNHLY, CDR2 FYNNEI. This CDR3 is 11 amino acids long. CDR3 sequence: CASMGGLEAFF. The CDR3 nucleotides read TGTGCCAGCATGGGGGGACTTGAAGCTTTCTTT. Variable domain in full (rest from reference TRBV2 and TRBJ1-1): EPEVTQTPSHQVTQMGQEVILRCVPISNHLYFYWYRQILGQKVEFLVSFYNNEISEKSEIFDDQFSVERPDGSNFTLKIRSTKLEDSAMYFCASMGGLEAFFGQGTRLTVV.

Here the CDR3 reads CSASPLTGSLLEAFF. The CDR3 region has the DNA TGCAGTGCTAGTCCCCTGACAGGAAGCCTTCTTGAAGCTTTCTTT. The chain is built from TRBV20-1 and TRBJ1-1; D may be TRBD1 (6 bases). The V end was cut by 3 bases, the J end by 7 bases, with 21 bases between. The CDR3 length is 15 residues. Germline CDR1 is DFQATT and CDR2 is SNEGSKA (reference sequence).

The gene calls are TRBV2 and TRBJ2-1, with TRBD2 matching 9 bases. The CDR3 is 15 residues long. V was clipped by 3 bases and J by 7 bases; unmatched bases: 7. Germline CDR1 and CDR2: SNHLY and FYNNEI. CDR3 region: CASSDRGGAMNEQFF. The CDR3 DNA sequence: TGTGCCAGCAGTGATCGCGGGGGGGCCATGAATGAGCAGTTCTTC. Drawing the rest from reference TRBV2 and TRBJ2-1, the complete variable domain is EPEVTQTPSHQVTQMGQEVILRCVPISNHLYFYWYRQILGQKVEFLVSFYNNEISEKSEIFDDQFSVERPDGSNFTLKIRSTKLEDSAMYFCASSDRGGAMNEQFFGPGTRLTVL.

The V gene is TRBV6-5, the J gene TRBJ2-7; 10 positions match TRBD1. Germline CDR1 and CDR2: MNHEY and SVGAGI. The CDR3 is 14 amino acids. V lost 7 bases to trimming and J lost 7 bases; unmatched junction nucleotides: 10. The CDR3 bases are TGTGCCAGCAACCCCAGACAGGGGGCTAGGGAGCAGTACTTC. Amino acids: CASNPRQGAREQYF.

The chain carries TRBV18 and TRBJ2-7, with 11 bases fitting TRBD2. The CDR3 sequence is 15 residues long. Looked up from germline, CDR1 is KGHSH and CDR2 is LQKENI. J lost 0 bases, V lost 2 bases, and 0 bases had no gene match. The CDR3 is CASSPTSGGSYEQYF. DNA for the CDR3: TGTGCCAGCTCACCAACTAGCGGGGGCTCCTACGAGCAGTACTTC.

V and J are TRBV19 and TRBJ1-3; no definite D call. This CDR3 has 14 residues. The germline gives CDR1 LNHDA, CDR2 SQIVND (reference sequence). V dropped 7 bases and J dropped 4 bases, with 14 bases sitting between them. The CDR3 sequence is CASNAANLGNTIYF. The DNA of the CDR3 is TGTGCCAGTAATGCAGCGAATCTCGGAAACACCATATATTTT.

CDR3 nucleotides: TGTGCCAGCAGTGAAAGGGGGCCCCCGGGACAGGGGTTAACTCCACCCCTCCACTTT. It encodes CASSERGPPGQGLTPPLHF. The chain recombines TRBV2 with TRBJ1-6; 10 bases fit TRBD1. The J segment lost 11 bases and the V segment lost 2 bases, leaving 18 bases of the junction unmatched. The CDR3 spans 19 residues. Germline CDR1 is SNHLY and CDR2 is FYNNEI.

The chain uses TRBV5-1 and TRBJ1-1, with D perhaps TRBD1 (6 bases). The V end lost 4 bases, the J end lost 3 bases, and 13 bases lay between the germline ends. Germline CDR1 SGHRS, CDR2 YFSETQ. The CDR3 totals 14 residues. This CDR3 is CASSPSTGYTEAFF. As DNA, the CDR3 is TGCGCCAGCAGCCCCTCGACAGGTTACACTGAAGCTTTCTTT.

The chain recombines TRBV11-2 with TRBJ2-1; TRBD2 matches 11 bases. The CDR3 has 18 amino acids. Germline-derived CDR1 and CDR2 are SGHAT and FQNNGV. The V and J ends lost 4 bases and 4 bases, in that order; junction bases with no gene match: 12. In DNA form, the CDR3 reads TGTGCCAGCAGCTCGACTAGCGGGACGCTACGAGCTTACAATGAGCAGTTCTTC. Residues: CASSSTSGTLRAYNEQFF.